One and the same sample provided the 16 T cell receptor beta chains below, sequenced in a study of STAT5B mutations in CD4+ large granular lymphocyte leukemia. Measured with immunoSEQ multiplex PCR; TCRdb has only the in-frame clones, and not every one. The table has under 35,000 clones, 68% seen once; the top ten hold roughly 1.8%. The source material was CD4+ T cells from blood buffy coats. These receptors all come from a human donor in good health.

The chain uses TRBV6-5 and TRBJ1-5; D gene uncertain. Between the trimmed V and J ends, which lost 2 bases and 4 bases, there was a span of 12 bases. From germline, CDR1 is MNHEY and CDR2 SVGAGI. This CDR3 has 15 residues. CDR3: CASSYRAPANQPQHF. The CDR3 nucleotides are TGTGCCAGCAGTTACAGGGCCCCTGCAAATCAGCCCCAGCATTTT.

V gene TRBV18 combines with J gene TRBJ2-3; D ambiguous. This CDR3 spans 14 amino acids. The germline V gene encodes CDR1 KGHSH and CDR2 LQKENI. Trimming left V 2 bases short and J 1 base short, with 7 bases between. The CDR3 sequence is CASSPSSGTDTQYF. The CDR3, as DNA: TGTGCCAGCTCACCATCATCCGGCACAGATACGCAGTATTTT.

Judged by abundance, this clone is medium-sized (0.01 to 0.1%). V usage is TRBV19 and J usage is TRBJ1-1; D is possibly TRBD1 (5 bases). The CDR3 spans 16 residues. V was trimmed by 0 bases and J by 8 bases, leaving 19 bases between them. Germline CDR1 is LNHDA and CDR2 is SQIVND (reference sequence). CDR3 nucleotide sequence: TGTGCCAGTAGTATAGATGTAGGGGCGGGCAGAGCCGAAGCTTTCTTT. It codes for CASSIDVGAGRAEAFF.

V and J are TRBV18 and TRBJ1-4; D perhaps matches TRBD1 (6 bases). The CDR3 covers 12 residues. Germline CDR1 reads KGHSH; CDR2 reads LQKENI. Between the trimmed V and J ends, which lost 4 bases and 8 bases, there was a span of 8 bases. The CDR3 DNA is TGTGCCAGCTCACTAGGGGGAGAAAAACTGTTTTTT. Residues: CASSLGGEKLFF.

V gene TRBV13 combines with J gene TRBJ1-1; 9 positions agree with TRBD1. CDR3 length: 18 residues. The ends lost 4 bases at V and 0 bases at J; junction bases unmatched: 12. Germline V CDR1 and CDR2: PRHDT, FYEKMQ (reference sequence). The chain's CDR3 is CASSSAGTGLFMNTEAFF. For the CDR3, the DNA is TGTGCCAGCAGCTCGGCGGGGACAGGGTTATTCATGAACACTGAAGCTTTCTTT. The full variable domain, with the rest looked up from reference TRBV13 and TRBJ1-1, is AAGVIQSPRHLIKEKRETATLKCYPIPRHDTVYWYQQGPGQDPQFLISFYEKMQSDKGSIPDRFSAQQFSDYHSELNMSSLELGDSALYFCASSSAGTGLFMNTEAFFGQGTRLTVV.

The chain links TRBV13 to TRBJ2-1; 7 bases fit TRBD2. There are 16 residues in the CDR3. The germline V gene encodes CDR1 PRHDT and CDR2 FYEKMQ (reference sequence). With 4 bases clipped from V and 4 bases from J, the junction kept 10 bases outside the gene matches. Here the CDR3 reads CASSSSHRGVYNEQFF. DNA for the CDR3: TGTGCCAGCAGCTCATCCCACCGGGGGGTTTACAATGAGCAGTTCTTC.

Here the CDR3 reads CASSLGADVRVGNQPQHF. For the CDR3, the DNA is TGTGCCAGCAGCTTGGGGGCGGATGTAAGGGTAGGCAATCAGCCCCAGCATTTT. The V and J genes are TRBV5-6 and TRBJ1-5; no clear D gene. CDR3 length equals 18 residues. Germline CDR1 is SGHDT and CDR2 is YYEEEE. Trimming removed 0 bases from V and 2 bases from J, with 18 bases in between.

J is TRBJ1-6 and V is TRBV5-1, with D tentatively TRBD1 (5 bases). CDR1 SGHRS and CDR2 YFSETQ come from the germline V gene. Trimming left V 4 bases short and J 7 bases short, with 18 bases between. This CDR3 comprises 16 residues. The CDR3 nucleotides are TGCGCCAGCAGCCCGAATAACCGGGGGTCGAATTCACCCCTCCACTTT. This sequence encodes CASSPNNRGSNSPLHF.

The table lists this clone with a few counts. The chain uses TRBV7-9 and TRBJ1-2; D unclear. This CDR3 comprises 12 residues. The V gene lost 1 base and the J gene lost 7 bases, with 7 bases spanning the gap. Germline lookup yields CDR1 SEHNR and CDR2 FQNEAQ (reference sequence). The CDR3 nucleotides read TGTGCCAGCAGCTTAGGAGGGTTTGGCTACACCTTC. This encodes CASSLGGFGYTF.

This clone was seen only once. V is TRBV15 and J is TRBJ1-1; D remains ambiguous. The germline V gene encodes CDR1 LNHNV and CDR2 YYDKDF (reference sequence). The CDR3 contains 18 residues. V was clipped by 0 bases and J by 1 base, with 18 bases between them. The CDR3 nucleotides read TGTGCCACCAGCAGAGATTCTGGCAGGCTAGAGGAGAACACTGAAGCTTTCTTT. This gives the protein CATSRDSGRLEENTEAFF.

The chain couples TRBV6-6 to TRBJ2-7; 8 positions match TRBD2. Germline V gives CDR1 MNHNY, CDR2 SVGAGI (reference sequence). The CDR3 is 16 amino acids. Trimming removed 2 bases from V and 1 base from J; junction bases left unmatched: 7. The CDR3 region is CASSYRGGGTSYEQYF. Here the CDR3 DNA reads TGTGCCAGCAGTTACAGGGGCGGGGGGACGTCCTACGAGCAGTACTTC.

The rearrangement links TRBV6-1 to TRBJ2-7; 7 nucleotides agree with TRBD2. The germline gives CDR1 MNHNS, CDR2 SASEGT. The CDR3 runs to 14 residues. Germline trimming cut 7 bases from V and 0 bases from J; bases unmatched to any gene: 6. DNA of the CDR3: TGTGCCAGCACCCGAGGCGGGGGCTCCTACGAGCAGTACTTC. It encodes CASTRGGGSYEQYF.

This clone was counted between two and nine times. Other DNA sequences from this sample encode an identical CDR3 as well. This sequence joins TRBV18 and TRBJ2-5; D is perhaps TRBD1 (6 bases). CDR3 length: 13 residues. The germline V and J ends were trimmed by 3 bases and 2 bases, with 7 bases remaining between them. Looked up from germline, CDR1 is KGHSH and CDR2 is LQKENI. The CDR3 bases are TGTGCCAGCTCACCGGACAGTCAAGAGACCCAGTACTTC. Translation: CASSPDSQETQYF.

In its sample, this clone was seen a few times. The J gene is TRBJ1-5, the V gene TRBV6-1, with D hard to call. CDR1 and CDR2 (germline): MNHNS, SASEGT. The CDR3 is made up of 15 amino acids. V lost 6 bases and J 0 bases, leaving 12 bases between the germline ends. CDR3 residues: CASRVPANSNQPQHF. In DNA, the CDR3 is TGTGCCAGCAGGGTTCCAGCGAATAGCAATCAGCCCCAGCATTTT.

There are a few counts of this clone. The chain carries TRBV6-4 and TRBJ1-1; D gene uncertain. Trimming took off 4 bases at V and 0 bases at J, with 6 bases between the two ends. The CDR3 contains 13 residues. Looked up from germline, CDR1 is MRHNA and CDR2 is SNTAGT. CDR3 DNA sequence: TGTGCCAGCAGTGCACGGATGAACACTGAAGCTTTCTTT. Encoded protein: CASSARMNTEAFF.

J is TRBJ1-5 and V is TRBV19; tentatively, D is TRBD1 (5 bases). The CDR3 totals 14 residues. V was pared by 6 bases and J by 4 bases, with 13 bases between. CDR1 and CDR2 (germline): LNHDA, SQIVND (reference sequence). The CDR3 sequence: CASRQGGPNQPQHF. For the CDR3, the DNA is TGTGCCAGTAGGCAGGGAGGCCCTAATCAGCCCCAGCATTTT.